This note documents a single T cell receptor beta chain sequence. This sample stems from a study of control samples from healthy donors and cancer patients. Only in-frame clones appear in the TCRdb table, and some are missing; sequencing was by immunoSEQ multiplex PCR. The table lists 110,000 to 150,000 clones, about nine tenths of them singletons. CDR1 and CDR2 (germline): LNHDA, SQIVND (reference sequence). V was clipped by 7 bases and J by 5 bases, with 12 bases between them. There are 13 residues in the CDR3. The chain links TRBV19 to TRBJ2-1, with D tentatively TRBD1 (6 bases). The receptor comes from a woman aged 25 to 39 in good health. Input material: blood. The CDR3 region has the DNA TGTGCCAGTACCCGAAACAGGGACAATGAGCAGTTCTTC. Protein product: CASTRNRDNEQFF.